This TCR beta chain was retrieved from a study of blood T cells in healthy people across ages. General study results and limits: With unsorted PBMCs, a conclusive comparison of naive versus antigen-experienced cells was not possible.

The individuals who served as donors were healthy Caucasians living in Russia, aged roughly 6 to 100. This clonotype came up a few times. Its antigen remains unknown. The CDR3 has 15 amino acids. The germline V gene encodes CDR1 KGHDR and CDR2 SFDVKD. The germline V and J ends were trimmed by 5 bases and 7 bases, with 17 bases remaining between them. Primed by a sample-barcoded 5' primer and a J-beta primer mix, a second PCR proceeded for 7 to 11 cycles. TCRdb used MiXCR to reprocess the 5' RACE reads, holding one entry per CDR3 protein. Found here are about 1.4 million distinct CDR3 sequences, 59% of them singletons; the top ten hold over 6.5%.

Sequenced material: blood. This rearrangement joins TRBV24-1 to TRBJ2-1; TRBD2 might be the D (5 bases). This TCR came from a man between 18 and 29 years old in good health. Here the CDR3 reads CATSAPELGRNEQFF. Here the CDR3 DNA reads TGTGCCACCAGTGCCCCCGAGTTGGGGAGAAATGAGCAGTTCTTC.